The entry below describes one T cell receptor (beta chain). Its antigen remains unidentified. The sample comes from a study of PD-1 blockade in classical Hodgkin lymphoma. Study overall: Administration of nivolumab to patients was at 3 mg/kg intravenously every 2 weeks. Study-level results: Why repertoires differed is undefined; disease activity or prior therapy possibly contributed. Reported baseline diversity: healthy donors highest, relapsed/refractory patients lowest.

Germline lookup yields CDR1 SGHRS and CDR2 YFSETQ. The V and J ends lost 5 bases and 0 bases respectively, with 5 bases between them. The CDR3 has 12 residues. Time point in this sample: cycle 4 day 1 (C4D1), after 5 to 7 weeks of nivolumab. Relapses following autologous stem cell transplantation were seen in all patients, with brentuximab vedotin exposure varying. Classification of best responses gave complete response, partial response or progressive disease. Clones were read by immunoSEQ multiplex PCR, and TCRdb kept only the in-frame ones, dropping some. Here the sample spans 64,000 or so clones, around 90% being singletons.

The J gene is TRBJ2-5, the V gene TRBV5-1; D gene unclear. The source was peripheral blood mononuclear cells (PBMCs), collected before the fourth cycle of nivolumab. The sequence derives from a human donor with classical Hodgkin lymphoma. The CDR3 DNA reads TGCGCCAGCAGGCAGGACCAAGAGACCCAGTACTTC. Translating gives CASRQDQETQYF.